The rows below give T cell receptor beta chains drawn from one sample of a study of cytomegalovirus exposure and HLA in healthy donors. Assay used: immunoSEQ multiplex PCR; TCRdb lists only in-frame clones, some missing. The sample lists around 200,000 clones; about 69% were seen once. What was sequenced was PBMCs. These receptors were taken from a man aged 30 to 45 in good health and CMV-seropositive. CDR3s include the opening cysteine and the closing phenylalanine or tryptophan. A D gene is named only where the DNA matches it firmly. Only part of the rows carry a size: once, few, many, or a class if the clone is expanded.

>TRBJ1-1|TRBV16|.|.
TGTGCCAGCAGCCGTGAGGGGAACACTGAAGCTTTCTTT
CASSREGNTEAFF
>TRBJ2-5|TRBV7-2|.|TRBD1
TGTGCCAGCAGCACAGACAGGGCAGAGACCCAGTACTTC
CASSTDRAETQYF
>TRBJ2-5|TRBV6-1|.|TRBD1
TGTGCCAGCAGGTCGGACAGGGGGCGACGGGAGACCCAGTACTTC
CASRSDRGRRETQYF
>TRBJ1-4|TRBV7-9|.|.
TGTGCCAGCAGCCAAGTAGGGAGGGAGGATGAAAAACTGTTTTTT
CASSQVGREDEKLFF
>TRBJ2-3|TRBV5-6|.|.
TGTGCCAGCAGCTTGGCCGGATCGGGCGGGGGCGACACAGATACGCAGTATTTT
CASSLAGSGGGDTDTQYF
>TRBJ2-2|TRBV7-2|.|TRBD2
TGTGCCAGCAGCTTAAACGTAGCGGGGGGTGCCGGGGAGCTGTTTTTT
CASSLNVAGGAGELFF
>TRBJ2-7|TRBV27|.|.
TGTGCCAGCAGTTCCTGGGACTCAGTCTACGAGCAGTACTTC
CASSSWDSVYEQYF
>TRBJ2-1|TRBV28|.|.
TGTGCCAGCAGTCCCTCGGCCAGCGGATACTACAATGAGCAGTTCTTC
CASSPSASGYYNEQFF
>TRBJ2-5|TRBV21-1|.|.
TGTGCCAGCAGCACGACAGGGAGACAGGGGCAAGAGACCCAGTACTTC
CASSTTGRQGQETQYF
>TRBJ1-5|TRBV9|once|.
TGTGCCAGCAGCGTGTCGGACAGTAACAATCAGCCCCAGCATTTT
CASSVSDSNNQPQHF
>TRBJ1-2|TRBV7-2|.|.
TGTGCCAGCAGCTGGCTAACAGGGACGGACTATGGCTACACCTTC
CASSWLTGTDYGYTF
>TRBJ1-1|TRBV4-1|.|.
TGCGCCAGCAGCCAAGATCTGGGCAGGATGAACACTGAAGCTTTCTTT
CASSQDLGRMNTEAFF
>TRBJ1-1|TRBV19|.|TRBD1
TGTGCCAGTAGTATAGGACAGGGGTGGGGTATGAACACTGAAGCTTTCTTT
CASSIGQGWGMNTEAFF
>TRBJ2-3|TRBV5-1|.|.
TGCGCCAGCAGCTTGCTGGCGGGGACCTCAGATACGCAGTATTTT
CASSLLAGTSDTQYF
>TRBJ2-4|TRBV27|.|TRBD1
TGTGCCAGCAGCCTTTTACCCGGGACAGGGGCCCCTTTCAACATTCAGTACTTC
CASSLLPGTGAPFNIQYF
>TRBJ1-1|TRBV11-2|.|.
TGTGCCAGCACCGGGACTGGTATTACTGAAGCTTTCTTT
CASTGTGITEAFF
>TRBJ2-1|TRBV28|.|TRBD1
TGTGCCAGCAGGGCAATCCGGACAGGGATCAATGAGCAGTTCTTC
CASRAIRTGINEQFF
>TRBJ2-5|TRBV7-6|.|.
TGTGCCAGCAGCTCCGGACTGGGGGAGACCCAGTACTTC
CASSSGLGETQYF
>TRBJ2-7|TRBV11-1|.|.
TGTGCCAGCAGTTCGACAGGCATTCGCTCCTACGAGCAGTACTTC
CASSSTGIRSYEQYF
>TRBJ2-5|TRBV5-1|.|.
TGCGCCAGCGGGTCGGGGGACTCCCGTTTGGCCCAGTACTTC
CASGSGDSRLAQYF
>TRBJ1-1|TRBV5-1|.|.
TGCGCCAGCAGCCTAACCCGGGTCACTGAAGCTTTCTTT
CASSLTRVTEAFF
>TRBJ1-3|TRBV5-1|.|.
TGCGCCAGCAGCTTTTCTCAGGGCTCTGGAAACACCATATATTTT
CASSFSQGSGNTIYF
>TRBJ2-5|TRBV11-2|.|TRBD2
TGTGCCAGCAGCCGTAGAGTGGGTAGCGGGTTCCAAGAGACCCAGTACTTC
CASSRRVGSGFQETQYF
>TRBJ2-5|TRBV5-4|.|TRBD2
TGTGCCAGCAGCTTTCCTAGCGGGCGCCAAGAGACCCAGTACTTC
CASSFPSGRQETQYF
>TRBJ2-2|TRBV6-1|.|.
TGTGCCAGCAGTGAACGGGGATTGGCCGGGGAGCTGTTTTTT
CASSERGLAGELFF
>TRBJ2-1|TRBV7-6|few|TRBD2
TGTGCCAGCAGCTTAGCGGAAGCGGGAGGCAATGAGCAGTTCTTC
CASSLAEAGGNEQFF
>TRBJ1-3|TRBV5-1|.|.
TGCGCCAGCAGCTTTGGGAGCTCTGGAAACACCATATATTTT
CASSFGSSGNTIYF
>TRBJ2-1|TRBV14|.|TRBD2
TGTGCCAGCAAGCCCGGCGGGAGCTACAATGAGCAGTTCTTC
CASKPGGSYNEQFF
>TRBJ1-2|TRBV6-5|few|TRBD1
TGTGCCAGCAGCCTCGGACAGGGTGGCTATGGCTACACCTTC
CASSLGQGGYGYTF
>TRBJ1-2|TRBV6-5|.|.
TGTGCCAGCAGTAATCGGGAACACTATGGCTACACCTTC
CASSNREHYGYTF
>TRBJ2-6|TRBV2|.|TRBD1
TGTGCCAGCAGCAGGGGGCGAGGGTATGGGGCCAACGTCCTGACTTTC
CASSRGRGYGANVLTF
>TRBJ1-2|TRBV19|.|.
TGTGCCAGTAGTATCCCACGCGTTGGTGCCTATGGCTACACCTTC
CASSIPRVGAYGYTF
>TRBJ1-2|TRBV7-6|.|TRBD1
TGTGCCAGCAGCTTAGGGTCCGGACAGGGCTACTATGGCTACACCTTC
CASSLGSGQGYYGYTF
>TRBJ1-5|TRBV2|.|TRBD1
TGTGCCAGCAGTTCCGGACAGGGAGGGAATCAGCCCCAGCATTTT
CASSSGQGGNQPQHF
>TRBJ2-3|TRBV5-1|.|TRBD1
TGCGCCAGCAGCACGGGACAGTCTAGCACAGATACGCAGTATTTT
CASSTGQSSTDTQYF
>TRBJ1-1|TRBV4-2|.|TRBD1
TGTGCCAGCAGCCAAGATCAGGGGGCGAACACTGAAGCTTTCTTT
CASSQDQGANTEAFF
>TRBJ2-7|TRBV7-9|.|.
TGTGCCAGCACCAAGGCCGCGGCCGTTCCCTACGAGCAGTACTTC
CASTKAAAVPYEQYF
>TRBJ2-7|TRBV18|once|TRBD1
TGTGCCAGCTCACTGGCAGGGGGCGGCGAGCAGTACTTC
CASSLAGGGEQYF
>TRBJ2-7|TRBV29-1|.|TRBD1
TGCAGCGCCACCGGACAGGGGGCCTACGAGCAGTACTTC
CSATGQGAYEQYF
>TRBJ2-6|TRBV6-5|few|.
TGTGCCAGCACCAGGGAGGGGGCTGGGGCCAACGTCCTGACTTTC
CASTREGAGANVLTF
>TRBJ1-1|TRBV2|few|.
TGTGCCAGCAGTGGCGGCAGAAACACTGAAGCTTTCTTT
CASSGGRNTEAFF
>TRBJ2-2|TRBV6-1|.|TRBD1
TGTGCCAGCAGTCGAATCACAGGGGCGGGCGGGGAGCTGTTTTTT
CASSRITGAGGELFF
>TRBJ1-1|TRBV12-5|.|TRBD1
TGTGCTAGTGGTTTGGGTCAAACAGGGGGTGAGACTGAAGCTTTCTTT
CASGLGQTGGETEAFF
>TRBJ2-3|TRBV7-3|.|.
TGTGCCAGCAGCTTGGGCCGCGGGGAGAGCACAGATACGCAGTATTTT
CASSLGRGESTDTQYF
>TRBJ1-1|TRBV7-9|.|.
TGTGCCAGCAGCCCCCCACAGATCACTGAAGCTTTCTTT
CASSPPQITEAFF
>TRBJ2-7|TRBV28|.|.
TGTGCCAGCAGTTCTCAGGTGACCCTCTACGAGCAGTACTTC
CASSSQVTLYEQYF
>TRBJ2-7|TRBV5-4|.|TRBD2
TGTGCCAGCAGGTCGCGGGAGACCTACGAGCAGTACTTC
CASRSRETYEQYF
>TRBJ2-5|TRBV12-5|.|.
TGTGCTAGTGGTTTGGAAGGCGGCTTAGGAGAGACCCAGTACTTC
CASGLEGGLGETQYF
>TRBJ2-2|TRBV9|few|TRBD2
TGTGCCAGCAGCGTAGTCCCCCAAGGACTAGCGGGAGGGTTGAACACCGGGGAGCTGTTTTTT
CASSVVPQGLAGGLNTGELFF
>TRBJ2-3|TRBV5-1|.|TRBD2
TGCGCCAGCAGCGCCCCGGGACTAGCGTCCAAGTCTGATACGCAGTATTTT
CASSAPGLASKSDTQYF
>TRBJ2-3|TRBV28|once|TRBD2
TGTGCCAGCAGTTTTGCGGGAGAGCCTAGCACAGATACGCAGTATTTT
CASSFAGEPSTDTQYF
>TRBJ2-7|TRBV2|.|TRBD1
TGTGCCAGCCAGGACAGGGTTGCGGGCGAGCAGTACTTC
CASQDRVAGEQYF
>TRBJ2-3|TRBV7-2|.|TRBD2
TGTGCCAGCAGCGGGACTAGCGGTACAGGCACAGATACGCAGTATTTT
CASSGTSGTGTDTQYF